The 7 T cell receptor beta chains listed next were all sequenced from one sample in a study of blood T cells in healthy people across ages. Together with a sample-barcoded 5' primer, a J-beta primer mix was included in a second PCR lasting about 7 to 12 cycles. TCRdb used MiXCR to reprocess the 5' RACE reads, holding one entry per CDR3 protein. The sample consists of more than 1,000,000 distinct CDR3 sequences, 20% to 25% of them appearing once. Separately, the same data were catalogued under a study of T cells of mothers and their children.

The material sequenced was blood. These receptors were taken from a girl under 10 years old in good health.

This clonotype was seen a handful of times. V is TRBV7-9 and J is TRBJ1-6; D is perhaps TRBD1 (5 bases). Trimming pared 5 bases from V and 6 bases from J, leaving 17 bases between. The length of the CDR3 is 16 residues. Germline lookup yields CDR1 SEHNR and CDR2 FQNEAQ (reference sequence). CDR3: CASSPRDGPLNSPLHF. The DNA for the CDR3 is TGTGCCAGCAGCCCCCGGGACGGTCCGCTTAATTCACCCCTCCACTTT.

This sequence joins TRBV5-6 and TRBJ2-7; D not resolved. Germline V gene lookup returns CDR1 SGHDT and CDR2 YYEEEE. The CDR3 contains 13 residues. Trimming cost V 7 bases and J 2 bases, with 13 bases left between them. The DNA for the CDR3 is TGTGCCAGCGGCAGGCAAGACCCCTACGAGCAGTACTTC. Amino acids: CASGRQDPYEQYF.

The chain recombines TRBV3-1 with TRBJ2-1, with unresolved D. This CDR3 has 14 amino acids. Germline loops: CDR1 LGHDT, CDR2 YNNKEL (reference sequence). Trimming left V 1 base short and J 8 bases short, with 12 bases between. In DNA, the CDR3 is TGTGCCAGCAGCCAAGTCGATTTATCGGATGAGCAGTTCTTC. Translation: CASSQVDLSDEQFF.

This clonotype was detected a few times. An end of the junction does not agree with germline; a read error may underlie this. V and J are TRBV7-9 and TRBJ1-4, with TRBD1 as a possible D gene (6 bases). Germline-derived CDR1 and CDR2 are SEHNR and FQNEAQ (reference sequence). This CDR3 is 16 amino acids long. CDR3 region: CSSSLNLGGESEKLFF. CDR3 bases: TGTTCCAGCAGCTTAAATTTGGGGGGCGAGAGTGAAAAACTGTTTTTT.

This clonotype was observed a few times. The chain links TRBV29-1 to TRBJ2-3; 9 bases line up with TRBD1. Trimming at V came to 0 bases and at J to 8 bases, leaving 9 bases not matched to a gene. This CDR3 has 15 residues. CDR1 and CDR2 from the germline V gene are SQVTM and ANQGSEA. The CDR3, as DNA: TGCAGCGTTGAAGAAAGCAGGCAGGGACAGGGTACGCAGTATTTT. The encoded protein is CSVEESRQGQGTQYF.

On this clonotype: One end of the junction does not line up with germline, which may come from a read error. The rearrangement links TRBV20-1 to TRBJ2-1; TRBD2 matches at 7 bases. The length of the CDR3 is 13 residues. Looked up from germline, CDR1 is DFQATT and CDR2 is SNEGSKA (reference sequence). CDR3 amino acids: CSPPSGAYNEQFF. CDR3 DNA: TGTAGTCCTCCTAGCGGAGCCTACAATGAGCAGTTCTTC.

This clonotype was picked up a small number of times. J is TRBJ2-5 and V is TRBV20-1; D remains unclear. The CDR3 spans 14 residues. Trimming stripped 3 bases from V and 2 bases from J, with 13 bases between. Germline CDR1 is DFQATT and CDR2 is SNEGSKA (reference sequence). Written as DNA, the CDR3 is TGCAGTGCTAGCCTCCTCCGCCCTCAAGAGACCCAGTACTTC. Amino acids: CSASLLRPQETQYF.